The 26 T cell receptor beta chains below come from one sample, sequenced in a study of blood T cell repertoires in COVID-19. The table came from immunoSEQ multiplex PCR; TCRdb's copy has only in-frame clones and leaves some out. The sample carries some 150,000 clones, 86% recorded once. Sequencing used peripheral blood. The receptors were gathered from a man in his 70s with acute or convalescent COVID-19.

The V and J genes are TRBV5-1 and TRBJ2-5, with 11 nucleotides matching TRBD1. Per the germline V gene, CDR1 is SGHRS and CDR2 is YFSETQ. Trimming cost V 2 bases and J 7 bases; bases outside gene matches: 10. This CDR3 has 16 residues. CDR3 DNA sequence: TGCGCCAGCAGCTTCTCGGGGACAGGGGGAGATGTGACCCAGTACTTC. This codes for CASSFSGTGGDVTQYF. The full variable domain, its missing parts supplied by reference TRBV5-1 and TRBJ2-5, is KAGVTQTPRYLIKTRGQQVTLSCSPISGHRSVSWYQQTPGQGLQFLFEYFSETQRNKGNFPGRFSGRQFSNSRSEMNVSTLELGDSALYLCASSFSGTGGDVTQYFGPGTRLLVL.

The table lists this clone with a few counts. This chain uses TRBV30 with TRBJ2-1, with 8 bases matching TRBD2. After removal of 7 bases from V and 7 bases from J, the junction contained 9 bases not matched to a gene. The V gene's germline CDR1 is GTSNPN and CDR2 SVGIG (reference sequence). The CDR3 runs to 13 residues. The CDR3 DNA follows: TGTGCCTCCAGCGGGGGAGTTTGGAATGAGCAGTTCTTC. It is translated as CASSGGVWNEQFF.

V gene TRBV6-1 combines with J gene TRBJ1-3; D ambiguous. V gave up 1 base and J gave up 1 base, with 5 bases separating them. The CDR3 loop spans 14 amino acids. The germline CDR1 and CDR2 sequences are MNHNS and SASEGT. CDR3 bases: TGTGCCAGCAGTGAAGGAGGATCTGGAAACACCATATATTTT. Translating it yields CASSEGGSGNTIYF.

The chain links TRBV27 to TRBJ2-1; TRBD2 aligns across 8 bases. Germline CDR1 reads MNHEY; CDR2 reads SMNVEV (reference sequence). The V segment lost 6 bases and the J segment 8 bases; nucleotides outside the gene matches: 15. This CDR3 spans 16 amino acids. CDR3 bases: TGTGCCAGCAGACAGACGGGGGGAGCGGGAGCCTATGAGCAGTTCTTC. Encoded protein: CASRQTGGAGAYEQFF.

The CDR3 DNA reads as TGCGCCAGCACTCTAGGGGGGGTCTCCTACGAGCAGTACTTC. Protein: CASTLGGVSYEQYF. V usage is TRBV5-1 and J usage is TRBJ2-7; possible D gene TRBD2, 7 bases. Germline V gene sequence: CDR1 SGHRS, CDR2 YFSETQ. Trimming removed 6 bases from V and 0 bases from J, with 13 bases in between. This CDR3 has 14 residues.

V is TRBV7-2 and J is TRBJ2-3; D gene ambiguous. CDR1 and CDR2 (germline): SGHTA, FQGNSA. CDR3 length equals 15 residues. Trimming left V 5 bases short and J 1 base short, with 13 bases between. The CDR3 sequence is CASSPSVTRTDTQYF. CDR3 DNA sequence: TGTGCCAGCAGCCCCAGCGTAACTCGCACAGATACGCAGTATTTT.

The chain recombines TRBV29-1 with TRBJ1-2; TRBD1 agrees at 7 bases. Per germline, CDR1 SQVTM and CDR2 ANQGSEA. The ends lost 3 bases at V and 5 bases at J; junction bases unmatched: 9. This CDR3 comprises 14 residues. The CDR3 DNA reads TGCAGCGTTGACGGCACAGGGGTAGGGTATGGCTACACCTTC. Its protein product is CSVDGTGVGYGYTF.

The chain recombines TRBV5-1 with TRBJ2-3; 7 bases align to TRBD1. CDR3 length equals 14 residues. Germline V CDR1 and CDR2: SGHRS, YFSETQ. The junction had 10 bases not matched to a gene; V was cut back by 7 bases and J by 5 bases. Here the CDR3 reads CASGIGGSGDTQYF. The CDR3 region has the DNA TGCGCCAGCGGAATAGGGGGCTCGGGAGATACGCAGTATTTT.

The chain is built from TRBV7-9 and TRBJ2-1; 10 nucleotides agree with TRBD2. The germline V gene encodes CDR1 SEHNR and CDR2 FQNEAQ (reference sequence). This CDR3 has 15 amino acids. The ends lost 4 bases at V and 15 bases at J; junction bases unmatched: 15. CDR3 region: CASSSQGISGRPSFF. In DNA form, the CDR3 reads TGTGCCAGCAGCTCACAGGGGATTAGCGGGAGGCCCTCGTTCTTC. Full variable domain (outside the CDR3, taken from reference TRBV7-9 and TRBJ2-1): DTGVSQNPRHKITKRGQNVTFRCDPISEHNRLYWYRQTLGQGPEFLTYFQNEAQLEKSRLLSDRFSAERPKGSFSTLEIQRTEQGDSAMYLCASSSQGISGRPSFFGPGTRLTVL.

This chain links TRBV3-1 (or the pseudogene TRBV3-2) with TRBJ2-3, with D possibly being TRBD2 (5 bases). The germline V and J ends were trimmed by 6 bases and 3 bases, with 16 bases remaining between them. The CDR3 loop spans 15 amino acids. Germline CDR1 reads LGHDT; CDR2 reads YNNKEL (reference sequence). The CDR3 sequence is CASRTLGSVTDTQYF. CDR3 sequence (DNA): TGTGCCAGCAGGACGCTTGGGAGTGTAACAGATACGCAGTATTTT.

This rearrangement joins TRBV6-6 to TRBJ2-7; perhaps TRBD1 as D (5 bases). Trimming stripped 2 bases from V and 4 bases from J, with 18 bases between. Germline lookup yields CDR1 MNHNY and CDR2 SVGAGI (reference sequence). The CDR3 covers 16 residues. CDR3 nucleotides: TGTGCCAGCAGTTACGGGGCAGGGCCCGACCCTTACGAGCAGTACTTC. Its protein is CASSYGAGPDPYEQYF.

This clone was seen only once. A junction boundary mismatches the germline segment, possibly from a read error. The V call is TRBV11-2, the J call TRBJ1-1; D is unclear. The CDR3 extends over 12 amino acids. CDR1 is SGHAT, CDR2 FQNNGV, per germline. DNA of the CDR3: TGTGCCAGCACCTTAATAGCCTCCAAGCCGAATTTT. Its translation: CASTLIASKPNF.

This rearrangement joins TRBV5-1 to TRBJ2-7; TRBD1 matches 11 bases. J gave up 2 bases and V 4 bases, and 5 bases lay outside the gene matches. Germline CDR1 and CDR2: SGHRS and YFSETQ. CDR3 size: 15 residues. The CDR3 is CASSQGTGGAYEQYF. The CDR3 coding sequence is TGCGCCAGCAGCCAAGGGACAGGGGGGGCCTACGAGCAGTACTTC.

This chain uses TRBV18 with TRBJ2-1, with 7 bases fitting TRBD1. The CDR3 runs 14 residues. The ends lost 9 bases at V and 7 bases at J; junction bases unmatched: 12. The germline gives CDR1 KGHSH, CDR2 LQKENI. In DNA form, the CDR3 reads TGTGCCAGTCTCTTGGACAGGACGGGAAATGAGCAGTTCTTC. Protein: CASLLDRTGNEQFF.

V is TRBV9 and J is TRBJ2-2, with D possibly matching TRBD2 (5 bases). CDR1 and CDR2 from the germline V gene are SGDLS and YYNGEE. This CDR3 comprises 14 residues. V gave up 5 bases and J gave up 0 bases, with 8 bases separating them. The CDR3 sequence: CASRGSPNTGELFF. In DNA, the CDR3 is TGTGCCAGCAGAGGGAGCCCGAACACCGGGGAGCTGTTTTTT.

The J gene is TRBJ1-2, the V gene TRBV18, with D perhaps TRBD1 (5 bases). V was clipped by 3 bases and J by 2 bases, with 13 bases between them. Germline V gene data show CDR1 as KGHSH and CDR2 as LQKENI. The CDR3 runs to 15 residues. CDR3 loop: CASSPIPQGNYGYTF. The CDR3 DNA is TGTGCCAGCTCACCCATTCCCCAGGGCAACTATGGCTACACCTTC.

The rearrangement uses TRBV19 and TRBJ1-3; the match to TRBD1 covers 8 bases. This CDR3 spans 15 amino acids. In germline, CDR1 is LNHDA, CDR2 SQIVND (reference sequence). V lost 2 bases, J lost 4 bases, and 4 bases stayed unmatched. The CDR3 bases are TGTGCCAGTAGTATATCCGGGACAGGCGGAAACACCATATATTTT. Amino acids: CASSISGTGGNTIYF.

The rearrangement uses TRBV6-6 and TRBJ1-1; no reliable D call. V was shortened by 4 bases and J by 1 base, with 7 bases between the two germline ends. This CDR3 contains 13 residues. Germline CDR1 is MNHNY and CDR2 is SVGAGI (reference sequence). The CDR3 protein is CASSSGRNTEAFF. CDR3 nucleotides: TGTGCCAGCAGTTCCGGGAGGAACACTGAAGCTTTCTTT.

The chain joins TRBV18 to TRBJ1-5; weak D call: TRBD1 (5 bases). The CDR3 is 14 residues long. From germline, CDR1 is KGHSH and CDR2 LQKENI. The germline V and J ends were trimmed by 5 bases and 4 bases, with 12 bases remaining between them. The CDR3 reads CASSTMGGNQPQHF. The CDR3 bases are TGTGCCAGCTCAACCATGGGGGGAAATCAGCCCCAGCATTTT.

The rearrangement uses TRBV5-6 and TRBJ1-2, with 7 nucleotides matching TRBD1. V lost 0 bases to trimming and J lost 8 bases; unmatched junction nucleotides: 7. The CDR3 covers 14 residues. CDR1 and CDR2 from the germline V gene are SGHDT and YYEEEE. The CDR3 DNA reads as TGTGCCAGCAGCTTGGTCCCCAGGGGGGACGGCTACACCTTC. This gives the protein CASSLVPRGDGYTF.

This chain joins TRBV10-3 and TRBJ1-2, with TRBD1 matching over 8 bases. The germline V gene encodes CDR1 ENHRY and CDR2 SYGVKD. CDR3 length: 14 amino acids. J lost 7 bases, V lost 0 bases, and 4 bases had no gene match. The CDR3: CAISESSGGFGYTF. The CDR3 DNA is TGTGCCATCAGTGAGTCCTCAGGGGGCTTTGGCTACACCTTC.

This chain links TRBV7-9 with TRBJ1-5; 11 positions match TRBD1. J was trimmed by 4 bases and V by 1 base; bases with no gene match: 3. Germline CDR1 SEHNR, CDR2 FQNEAQ (reference sequence). CDR3 length: 16 amino acids. CDR3 amino acids: CASSLEGTGGNQPQHF. As DNA, the CDR3 is TGTGCCAGCAGCTTAGAAGGGACAGGGGGGAATCAGCCCCAGCATTTT.

The chain has TRBV4-1 and TRBJ1-3; no definite D call. V shed 5 bases and J shed 0 bases, with 8 bases lying between them. Per the germline V gene, CDR1 is MGHRA and CDR2 is YSYEKL. This CDR3 is built from 14 residues. CDR3 in amino acids: CASSSLPSGNTIYF. The CDR3 DNA is TGCGCCAGCAGCTCCCTCCCCTCTGGAAACACCATATATTTT.

This sequence joins TRBV30 and TRBJ1-4; D may be TRBD1 (5 bases). The CDR3 runs 12 residues. Germline CDR1 and CDR2: GTSNPN and SVGIG (reference sequence). Trimming left V 5 bases short and J 3 bases short, with 7 bases between. CDR3: CAWDRPNEKLFF. In nucleotides, the CDR3 is TGTGCCTGGGACAGACCTAATGAAAAACTGTTTTTT.

The chain couples TRBV13 to TRBJ1-1; D might be TRBD1 (6 bases). The CDR3 length is 11 residues. V lost 3 bases and J 8 bases, leaving 7 bases between the germline ends. Germline V gene lookup returns CDR1 PRHDT and CDR2 FYEKMQ (reference sequence). CDR3 sequence (DNA): TGTGCCAGCAGCTTGAGGGGGGAAGCTTTCTTT. This sequence encodes CASSLRGEAFF.

This rearrangement joins TRBV9 to TRBJ2-7; D uncertain. V was trimmed by 0 bases and J by 2 bases, leaving 9 bases between them. The CDR3 is 14 amino acids. From germline, CDR1 is SGDLS and CDR2 YYNGEE. In DNA form, the CDR3 reads TGTGCCAGCAGCGTAGGCGGCACTGCCTACGAGCAGTACTTC. It is translated as CASSVGGTAYEQYF. Full variable domain (missing parts from reference TRBV9 and TRBJ2-7): DSGVTQTPKHLITATGQRVTLRCSPRSGDLSVYWYQQSLDQGLQFLIQYYNGEERAKGNILERFSAQQFPDLHSELNLSSLELGDSALYFCASSVGGTAYEQYFGPGTRLTVT.